The subject of this entry is one T cell receptor beta chain. This CDR3 contains 17 residues. The germline gives CDR1 SNHLY, CDR2 FYNNEI. Trimming cost V 4 bases and J 0 bases, with 15 bases left between them. Using immunoSEQ multiplex PCR, the repertoire was profiled, and TCRdb retains in-frame clones only, with some absent. The data hold under 40,000 clones, with about nine tenths observed a single time. These data come from a study of T cell changes during pregnancy in multiple sclerosis. The specimen was CD8+ T cells from peripheral blood mononuclear cells, collected in the first trimester of pregnancy. The source of this sequence is a female donor with multiple sclerosis, enrolled in a pregnancy study. The genes are TRBV2 and TRBJ1-4; D is unresolved. CDR3 coding DNA: TGTGCCAGCAGTGCTTTGTGGAGCAGTCCAACTAATGAAAAACTGTTTTTT. As protein: CASSALWSSPTNEKLFF.